This is a list of T cell receptor beta chains from one sample in a study of blood T cells in healthy people across ages. From the 5' RACE reads, TCRdb called clonotypes with MiXCR, one entry per CDR3 protein. The table shows about 680,000 distinct CDR3 sequences, with around 45% occurring only once. Sequenced: blood. The receptors shown here come from a woman aged 60-75 years in good health. Both conserved end residues are part of each CDR3. The order of the fields is clone size, J gene, D gene, V gene, CDR3 protein, CDR3 DNA. The D gene is left open where the match is weak. Not every row has a clone size; where given, it reads once, few, many or a size class.

size: few; J: TRBJ2-5; D: .; V: TRBV21-1; CDR3: CASRVKGCPWTQYF; DNA: TGTGCCAGCAGGGTTAAGGGATGCCCATGGACCCAGTACTTC
size: few; J: TRBJ2-1; D: TRBD2; V: TRBV5-1; CDR3: CASSVLGLAGFDEQFF; DNA: TGCGCCAGCAGCGTCCTGGGTCTAGCGGGATTCGATGAGCAGTTCTTC
size: .; J: TRBJ2-5; D: .; V: TRBV15; CDR3: CATSTFLQETQYF; DNA: TGTGCCACCAGCACATTTCTGCAAGAGACCCAGTACTTC
size: .; J: TRBJ2-2; D: TRBD2; V: TRBV6-2/TRBV6-3; CDR3: CASSYSVTSGTTGELFF; DNA: TGTGCCAGCAGTTACTCCGTGACTAGCGGGACCACCGGGGAGCTGTTTTTT
size: few; J: TRBJ2-7; D: .; V: TRBV30; CDR3: CATGGVVFYEQYF; DNA: TGTGCAACTGGGGGAGTCGTTTTTTACGAGCAGTACTTC
size: few; J: TRBJ2-7; D: .; V: TRBV7-2; CDR3: CASSLGGAVYEQYF; DNA: TGTGCCAGCAGCTTAGGGGGGGCGGTCTACGAGCAGTACTTC
size: .; J: TRBJ2-1; D: .; V: TRBV24-1; CDR3: CATSGPGSNEQFF; DNA: TGTGCCACCAGTGGGCCAGGGAGCAATGAGCAGTTCTTC
size: .; J: TRBJ1-3; D: .; V: TRBV9; CDR3: CASSVEGNRGGNTIYF; DNA: TGTGCCAGCAGCGTCGAGGGAAACCGCGGTGGAAACACCATATATTTT
size: .; J: TRBJ2-1; D: .; V: TRBV6-2/TRBV6-3; CDR3: CASSDSAGYNEQFF; DNA: TGTGCCAGCAGTGACTCGGCAGGATACAATGAGCAGTTCTTC
size: .; J: TRBJ2-3; D: .; V: TRBV25-1; CDR3: CASSSGAGVVLDTQYF; DNA: TGTGCCAGCAGTAGTGGGGCAGGGGTTGTCCTAGATACGCAGTATTTT
size: .; J: TRBJ2-1; D: .; V: TRBV7-3; CDR3: CASSRSRGSNEQFF; DNA: TGTGCCAGCAGCCGGTCGCGAGGGAGCAATGAGCAGTTCTTC
size: few; J: TRBJ2-7; D: .; V: TRBV28; CDR3: CASTRDFYEQYF; DNA: TGTGCCAGCACCCGGGACTTCTACGAGCAGTACTTC
size: .; J: TRBJ1-2; D: .; V: TRBV20-1; CDR3: CSASRGLYGYTF; DNA: TGCAGTGCTAGCCGGGGATTGTATGGCTACACCTTC
size: once; J: TRBJ2-1; D: .; V: TRBV7-2; CDR3: CASSPNPSSYNEQFF; DNA: TGTGCCAGCAGCCCCAATCCGAGTTCCTACAATGAGCAGTTCTTC
size: .; J: TRBJ1-5; D: .; V: TRBV20-1; CDR3: CSAGGGPQHF; DNA: TGCAGTGCTGGGGGAGGGCCCCAGCATTTT
size: few; J: TRBJ2-3; D: .; V: TRBV10-3; CDR3: CAISEEGTDTQYF; DNA: TGTGCCATCAGTGAAGAGGGCACAGATACGCAGTATTTT
size: .; J: TRBJ2-7; D: TRBD1; V: TRBV7-8; CDR3: CASSHSPPGQGYEQYF; DNA: TGTGCCAGCAGCCATAGCCCCCCGGGACAGGGCTACGAGCAGTACTTC
size: .; J: TRBJ2-7; D: TRBD1; V: TRBV27; CDR3: CASSLKGERTGPYYEQYF; DNA: TGTGCCAGCAGTTTAAAGGGGGAACGGACAGGTCCCTATTACGAGCAGTACTTC
size: .; J: TRBJ2-5; D: .; V: TRBV6-2/TRBV6-3; CDR3: CASSFLDRLGETQYF; DNA: TGTGCCAGCAGTTTCCTGGACAGATTGGGTGAGACCCAGTACTTC
size: .; J: TRBJ2-1; D: .; V: TRBV9; CDR3: CASSVVSATYNEQFF; DNA: TGTGCCAGCAGCGTAGTAAGCGCAACCTACAATGAGCAGTTCTTC
size: .; J: TRBJ2-5; D: .; V: TRBV7-9; CDR3: CASSLLVSQETQYF; DNA: TGTGCCAGCAGCTTACTAGTTTCCCAAGAGACCCAGTACTTC
size: .; J: TRBJ1-2; D: .; V: TRBV7-2; CDR3: CAGSLGTGPYGYTF; DNA: TGTGCCGGCAGCTTAGGAACAGGCCCCTATGGCTACACCTTC
size: .; J: TRBJ2-7; D: .; V: TRBV6-2/TRBV6-3; CDR3: CASSDEAGPEQYF; DNA: TGTGCCAGCAGTGACGAGGCGGGTCCCGAGCAGTACTTC
size: .; J: TRBJ1-6; D: .; V: TRBV7-2; CDR3: CASSLVQGGNSPLHF; DNA: TGTGCCAGCAGCTTAGTACAGGGTGGTAATTCACCCCTCCACTTT
size: many; J: TRBJ1-1; D: .; V: TRBV6-2/TRBV6-3; CDR3: CASSYPGRVTEAFF; DNA: TGTGCCAGCAGTTACCCGGGGCGGGTCACTGAAGCTTTCTTT
size: .; J: TRBJ2-1; D: .; V: TRBV7-6; CDR3: CASSPGPDFEQFF; DNA: TGTGCCAGCAGCCCAGGGCCAGATTTTGAGCAGTTCTTC
size: .; J: TRBJ2-1; D: .; V: TRBV5-1; CDR3: CASSLAGYEQFF; DNA: TGCGCCAGCAGCTTGGCAGGTTATGAGCAGTTCTTC
size: .; J: TRBJ2-3; D: .; V: TRBV5-6; CDR3: CASSLLRTLATDTQYF; DNA: TGTGCCAGCAGCTTGTTGCGAACTCTCGCCACAGATACGCAGTATTTT
size: .; J: TRBJ2-3; D: TRBD1; V: TRBV29-1; CDR3: CSVGDRASTDTQYF; DNA: TGCAGCGTTGGGGACAGGGCATCCACAGATACGCAGTATTTT
size: .; J: TRBJ2-2; D: .; V: TRBV24-1; CDR3: CATSDFGRGTTNTGELFF; DNA: TGTGCCACCAGTGATTTTGGCCGTGGGACAACGAACACCGGGGAGCTGTTTTTT
size: once; J: TRBJ1-2; D: TRBD1; V: TRBV20-1; CDR3: CSARDRQGLNPGYTF; DNA: TGCAGTGCTAGAGATCGACAGGGACTGAATCCTGGCTACACCTTC
size: few; J: TRBJ2-7; D: .; V: TRBV27; CDR3: CASRAFSANEQYF; DNA: TGTGCCAGCAGGGCCTTTAGTGCGAATGAGCAGTACTTC
size: .; J: TRBJ2-3; D: TRBD2; V: TRBV12-3/TRBV12-4; CDR3: CASSSGEGTQYF; DNA: TGTGCCAGCAGTTCGGGGGAGGGTACGCAGTATTTT
size: .; J: TRBJ2-7; D: TRBD2; V: TRBV7-2; CDR3: CTSSLFAAGRGYEQYF; DNA: TGTACCAGCAGCTTATTTGCGGCAGGGAGGGGCTACGAGCAGTACTTC
size: .; J: TRBJ2-5; D: TRBD2; V: TRBV12-3/TRBV12-4; CDR3: CASSLLAGIETQYF; DNA: TGTGCCAGCAGTTTACTAGCGGGAATCGAGACCCAGTACTTC
size: few; J: TRBJ2-1; D: .; V: TRBV3-1; CDR3: CASSQVDLLNEQFF; DNA: TGTGCCAGCAGCCAAGTTGACCTTTTGAATGAGCAGTTCTTC
size: .; J: TRBJ2-5; D: TRBD2; V: TRBV6-2/TRBV6-3; CDR3: CASSLGLAASQETQYF; DNA: TGTGCCAGCAGTTTGGGACTAGCGGCGAGCCAAGAGACCCAGTACTTC
size: few; J: TRBJ2-5; D: TRBD1; V: TRBV11-2; CDR3: CASSLEPGTAQETQYF; DNA: TGTGCCAGCAGCTTAGAACCCGGGACAGCCCAAGAGACCCAGTACTTC
size: few; J: TRBJ2-3; D: .; V: TRBV20-1; CDR3: CSARDLRGPDTQYF; DNA: TGCAGTGCTAGAGATTTGAGGGGTCCAGATACGCAGTATTTT
size: .; J: TRBJ2-5; D: .; V: TRBV27; CDR3: CASSPHQGSGTQYF; DNA: TGTGCCAGCAGTCCACACCAGGGTAGCGGGACCCAGTACTTC
size: once; J: TRBJ2-7; D: TRBD2; V: TRBV5-1; CDR3: CASHKGLGLGEQYF; DNA: TGCGCCAGCCATAAGGGACTAGGGCTAGGCGAGCAGTACTTC
size: .; J: TRBJ1-1; D: TRBD1; V: TRBV2; CDR3: CASKRDSLEAFF; DNA: TGTGCCAGCAAGAGGGACAGCTTGGAAGCTTTCTTT
size: .; J: TRBJ2-5; D: TRBD1; V: TRBV9; CDR3: CASSVGMTGGGGDEQYF; DNA: TGTGCCAGCAGCGTAGGAATGACAGGGGGCGGGGGCGATGAGCAGTACTTC
size: .; J: TRBJ2-3; D: TRBD2; V: TRBV7-2; CDR3: CASSYGGLAGKTDTQYF; DNA: TGTGCCAGCAGTTATGGGGGGCTAGCGGGCAAGACAGATACGCAGTATTTT
size: few; J: TRBJ2-7; D: .; V: TRBV7-6; CDR3: CASSLEGGRSSYEQYF; DNA: TGTGCCAGCAGCTTAGAAGGCGGCCGGAGCTCCTACGAGCAGTACTTC
size: .; J: TRBJ2-1; D: .; V: TRBV3-1; CDR3: CASSPGDGRNEQFF; DNA: TGTGCCAGCAGCCCCGGGGACGGACGCAATGAGCAGTTCTTC
size: few; J: TRBJ2-1; D: TRBD1; V: TRBV4-3; CDR3: CASSHRDRAYNEQFF; DNA: TGCGCCAGCAGCCACCGGGACAGGGCCTACAATGAGCAGTTCTTC
size: .; J: TRBJ2-2; D: .; V: TRBV4-3; CDR3: CASSPIALGTGELFF; DNA: TGCGCCAGCAGCCCCATAGCGTTGGGCACCGGGGAGCTGTTTTTT
size: few; J: TRBJ2-5; D: .; V: TRBV14; CDR3: CASSHRRVEQYF; DNA: TGTGCCAGCAGCCACCGCAGGGTAGAGCAGTACTTC
size: .; J: TRBJ1-1; D: .; V: TRBV29-1; CDR3: CSVEGANTEAFF; DNA: TGCAGCGTTGAAGGGGCGAACACTGAAGCTTTCTTT
size: .; J: TRBJ1-5; D: .; V: TRBV12-3/TRBV12-4; CDR3: CASSRDRKYQPQHF; DNA: TGTGCCAGCAGTCGCGACAGGAAATATCAGCCCCAGCATTTT
size: .; J: TRBJ2-1; D: .; V: TRBV27; CDR3: CASTRSHDNEQFF; DNA: TGTGCCAGCACCAGGAGCCATGACAATGAGCAGTTCTTC
size: few; J: TRBJ1-1; D: .; V: TRBV7-2; CDR3: CASSLARMNTEAFF; DNA: TGTGCCAGCAGCTTAGCGCGGATGAACACTGAAGCTTTCTTT
size: .; J: TRBJ1-1; D: .; V: TRBV30; CDR3: CAWNDFPGQTEAFF; DNA: TGTGCCTGGAACGATTTTCCAGGGCAAACTGAAGCTTTCTTT
size: few; J: TRBJ2-7; D: TRBD2; V: TRBV5-1; CDR3: CASTDPVLAAYEQYF; DNA: TGCGCCAGCACAGATCCAGTACTAGCGGCCTACGAGCAGTACTTC
size: .; J: TRBJ1-6; D: .; V: TRBV2; CDR3: CASSEWGPSNSPLHF; DNA: TGTGCCAGCAGTGAATGGGGGCCTTCTAATTCACCCCTCCACTTT
size: .; J: TRBJ2-3; D: .; V: TRBV20-1; CDR3: CSATAGGTDTQYF; DNA: TGCAGTGCTACGGCAGGGGGCACAGATACGCAGTATTTT
size: .; J: TRBJ1-1; D: .; V: TRBV15; CDR3: CATSNPGRAADEAFF; DNA: TGTGCCACCAGCAACCCGGGCCGGGCAGCAGATGAAGCTTTCTTT
size: .; J: TRBJ1-2; D: .; V: TRBV7-2; CDR3: CASSVRQGNGYTF; DNA: TGTGCCAGCAGCGTAAGGCAGGGCAATGGCTACACCTTC